These T cell receptor beta chains were read from a single sample in a study of T cells in Graves' hyperthyroidism and ophthalmopathy. TCRdb passed the multiplex PCR reads through MiXCR, listing each CDR3 protein once. The profile shows 300,000 or so distinct CDR3 sequences, roughly 15% of them singletons. The sequenced sample was blood. The receptors here all came from a man aged 30-40 years with Graves' hyperthyroidism. The CDR3 runs from the conserved cysteine through the conserved F or W. The D gene is left open where the match is weak. Some rows have no size entry. The others give once, few or many, or a class for an expanded clone.

v_call	clone_size	cdr3_length	j_call	d_call	cdr3_aa	cdr3_nt
TRBV6-1	many	16	TRBJ2-1	TRBD2	CASSDLGTSGDNEQFF	TGTGCCAGCAGTGACCTTGGGACTAGCGGAGACAATGAGCAGTTCTTC
TRBV7-8	many	16	TRBJ1-5	NA	CASSLESGFVGQPQHF	TGTGCCAGCAGCTTAGAGAGCGGGTTTGTGGGTCAGCCCCAGCATTTT
TRBV20-1	many	16	TRBJ2-2	NA	CSAPSYLYANTGELFF	TGCAGTGCCCCCTCTTACTTATACGCGAACACCGGGGAGCTGTTTTTT
TRBV12-5	NA	13	TRBJ1-1	NA	CASGLQGRTEAFF	TGTGCTAGTGGTTTGCAGGGTCGGACTGAAGCTTTCTTT
TRBV6-1	many	14	TRBJ2-7	TRBD1	CASRDRAFSYEQYF	TGTGCCAGCAGGGACAGGGCGTTCTCCTACGAGCAGTACTTC
TRBV11-2	NA	14	TRBJ2-5	NA	CASSFDSGGETQYF	TGTGCCAGCAGCTTCGACAGTGGAGGGGAGACCCAGTACTTC
TRBV7-9	few	15	TRBJ2-3	TRBD1	CASSLPPGGKDTQYF	TGTGCCAGCAGCTTACCCCCAGGGGGCAAGGATACGCAGTATTTT
TRBV7-6	many	15	TRBJ2-4	NA	CASSLGSRGENIQYF	TGTGCCAGCAGCTTAGGTTCCCGGGGCGAAAACATTCAGTACTTC
TRBV28	many	15	TRBJ2-3	NA	CASSLPGSSTDTQYF	TGTGCCAGCAGTTTACCAGGGTCTAGCACAGATACGCAGTATTTT
TRBV27	NA	16	TRBJ2-2	NA	CASSSYVTSTSGELFF	TGTGCCAGCAGTTCCTACGTCACCTCTACGTCCGGGGAGCTGTTTTTT
TRBV7-9	many	14	TRBJ2-7	TRBD1	CASSEPGQLYEQYF	TGTGCCAGCAGCGAACCGGGACAGCTCTACGAGCAGTACTTC
TRBV3-1	NA	14	TRBJ1-1	TRBD1	CASSPRTGGAEALF	TGTGCCAGCAGCCCGCGGACAGGAGGGGCTGAAGCTCTCTTT
TRBV2	many	13	TRBJ2-1	NA	CAAKRGRDNEQFF	TGTGCAGCCAAGAGAGGACGAGATAATGAGCAGTTCTTC
TRBV2	NA	14	TRBJ1-6	NA	CASIRGGTNSPLHF	TGTGCCAGCATAAGGGGGGGGACCAATTCACCCCTCCACTTT
TRBV14	NA	15	TRBJ2-1	TRBD1	CASSQTGQGNHEQFF	TGTGCCAGCAGCCAAACCGGACAGGGGAACCATGAGCAGTTCTTC
TRBV5-1	many	15	TRBJ1-1	TRBD1	CASSLYQGARTEAFF	TGCGCCAGCAGCTTGTATCAGGGGGCGAGGACTGAAGCTTTCTTT
TRBV28	many	16	TRBJ2-1	TRBD2	CASSLPGRGAYNEQFF	TGTGCCAGCAGTCTGCCCGGGAGGGGGGCCTACAATGAGCAGTTCTTC
TRBV7-3	few	15	TRBJ2-2	TRBD2	CASTPTSGTTGELFF	TGTGCCAGCACCCCAACTAGCGGGACCACCGGGGAGCTGTTTTTT
TRBV19	many	20	TRBJ2-2	TRBD2	CASRNRGSVAGGGHTGELFF	TGTGCCAGTAGAAACAGGGGAAGCGTAGCGGGAGGCGGTCACACCGGGGAGCTGTTTTTT
TRBV29-1	many	14	TRBJ2-7	TRBD2	CSVLGLAGVYEQYF	TGCAGCGTACTGGGACTAGCGGGGGTCTACGAGCAGTACTTC
TRBV24-1	many	13	TRBJ1-1	NA	CATSDRTGSEAFF	TGTGCCACCAGTGATCGAACAGGGTCTGAAGCTTTCTTT
TRBV27	NA	16	TRBJ1-2	NA	CASSLSAGPGSYGYTF	TGTGCCAGCAGTTTATCCGCAGGGCCGGGGTCCTATGGCTACACCTTC
TRBV27	many	13	TRBJ1-1	NA	CASKLGMNTEAFF	TGTGCCAGCAAATTGGGGATGAACACTGAAGCTTTCTTT
TRBV11-1	many	15	TRBJ2-1	TRBD1	CASSLTGHSYNEQFF	TGTGCCAGCAGCTTGACAGGGCATTCCTACAATGAGCAGTTCTTC
TRBV6-5	many	15	TRBJ2-1	TRBD2	CASSYWREDHNEQFF	TGTGCCAGCAGTTACTGGCGGGAGGATCACAATGAGCAGTTCTTC
TRBV7-9	many	12	TRBJ2-7	NA	CASSTHNYEQYF	TGTGCCAGCAGCACGCACAACTACGAGCAGTACTTC
TRBV20-1	few	14	TRBJ2-1	NA	CSARDPRGYNEQFF	TGCAGTGCTAGAGATCCCAGAGGCTACAATGAGCAGTTCTTC
TRBV6-6	many	18	TRBJ2-2	TRBD1	CASSYYTQDRENTGELFF	TGTGCCAGCAGTTACTATACCCAAGACAGGGAAAACACCGGGGAGCTGTTTTTT
TRBV20-1	NA	13	TRBJ1-5	NA	CSARSTGSRPQHF	TGCAGTGCTAGATCTACAGGTTCCCGGCCCCAGCATTTT
TRBV27	many	15	TRBJ2-1	TRBD1	CASSLSGQGENEQFF	TGTGCCAGCAGTTTATCAGGACAGGGGGAAAATGAGCAGTTCTTC
TRBV4-2	NA	17	TRBJ1-2	NA	CASSQGRLAGSLGGYTF	TGTGCCAGCAGCCAGGGCCGTCTGGCAGGGAGCCTGGGCGGCTACACCTTC
TRBV15	many	17	TRBJ1-5	NA	CATSRVRTVDGNQPQHF	TGTGCCACCAGCAGAGTCAGGACAGTCGACGGCAATCAGCCCCAGCATTTT
TRBV11-2	many	15	TRBJ1-1	NA	CASRRTDTLNTEAFF	TGTGCCAGCAGGCGGACCGATACGCTGAACACTGAAGCTTTCTTT
TRBV6-1	few	13	TRBJ2-1	NA	CASSPEAYNEQFF	TGTGCCAGCAGTCCCGAGGCCTACAATGAGCAGTTCTTC
TRBV7-3	few	15	TRBJ2-1	TRBD2	CASSLGASGRDEQFF	TGTGCCAGCAGCTTAGGTGCTAGCGGGAGGGATGAGCAGTTCTTC
TRBV5-8	NA	13	TRBJ2-3	TRBD2	CASGARGGDTQYF	TGTGCCAGCGGGGCCCGGGGGGGAGATACGCAGTATTTT
TRBV14	NA	15	TRBJ2-7	TRBD1	CASSPRQGISYEQYF	TGTGCCAGCAGCCCCCGACAGGGGATCTCCTACGAGCAGTACTTC
TRBV20-1	NA	14	TRBJ2-3	TRBD2	CSARVTSSTDTQYF	TGCAGTGCTAGAGTGACTAGCAGCACAGATACGCAGTATTTT
TRBV12-3/TRBV12-4	few	15	TRBJ1-3	NA	CASTPSVYSGNTIYF	TGTGCCAGCACTCCATCGGTCTATTCGGGAAACACCATATATTTT
TRBV6-1	few	15	TRBJ2-7	TRBD2	CASSSMTSGSLQQYF	TGTGCCAGCAGTTCCATGACTAGCGGGAGTCTCCAGCAGTACTTC
TRBV27	NA	15	TRBJ1-5	TRBD1	CASSPIYRGSQPQHF	TGTGCCAGCAGCCCAATATACAGGGGAAGTCAGCCCCAGCATTTT